This T cell receptor (beta chain) was sequenced for a study of T cells in Graves' hyperthyroidism and ophthalmopathy. Findings of the study overall: Blood also showed most of the thyroid clonotypes that were expanded above 0.001.

RNA transcripts gave rise to amplified TCR beta CDR3 regions. HTBI primers were the set used in a first-round RT-PCR of the TCR CDR3. TCRdb re-called the multiplex PCR reads with MiXCR, one entry per CDR3 protein. The sample carries around 420,000 distinct CDR3 sequences, roughly 13% recorded once. This clonotype appeared many times. Its antigen is undetermined. Its ends do not fully match the called genes, so a read error is possible. Germline CDR1 and CDR2: SSHAT and FNYEAQ (reference sequence). This CDR3 contains 14 residues. The sequence came from a woman aged 18-29 years with Graves' hyperthyroidism. This sequence joins TRBV7-7 and TRBJ2-3; TRBD2 might be the D (5 bases). Sequenced material: blood. The DNA for the CDR3 is TGTGCTAGCAGCCGAGGATCCCCGGGGGATACGCAGTATTTT. This codes for CASSRGSPGDTQYF.